These 8 T cell receptor beta chains share one sample of origin, sequenced in a study of cytomegalovirus exposure and HLA in healthy donors. Amplification used 60 Vbeta primers and 13 Jbeta primers. The method was immunoSEQ multiplex PCR; TCRdb's version includes in-frame clones alone and lacks a portion of them. The sample contains 130,000 or so clones, roughly 80% of which appear only once. The sequencing input was PBMCs. The receptors shown here come from a woman in her 40s in good health and CMV-seropositive.

This chain connects TRBV11-2 to TRBJ2-7; 10 positions agree with TRBD2. V lost 4 bases to trimming and J lost 4 bases; unmatched junction nucleotides: 4. The germline gives CDR1 SGHAT, CDR2 FQNNGV. The CDR3 has 14 amino acids. CDR3 sequence (DNA): TGTGCCAGCAGCTCCGGGACTAGCGTATACGAGCAGTACTTC. It yields the protein CASSSGTSVYEQYF.

In its sample, this clone was seen once. The chain employs TRBV6-1 and TRBJ1-2, with D perhaps matching TRBD1 (5 bases). The germline CDR1 and CDR2 sequences are MNHNS and SASEGT. V was pared by 0 bases and J by 4 bases, with 12 bases between. The CDR3 consists of 15 residues. The CDR3 DNA reads as TGTGCCAGCAGTGAAGCATGGCAGGGCGGCTATGGCTACACCTTC. The encoded protein is CASSEAWQGGYGYTF.

This clone occurred a few times. V is TRBV6-6 and J is TRBJ2-3, with a weak D call TRBD2 (6 bases). Trimming cost V 5 bases and J 4 bases, with 13 bases left between them. Germline CDR1 and CDR2: MNHNY and SVGAGI (reference sequence). This CDR3 is 14 amino acids long. Here the CDR3 DNA reads TGTGCCAGCAGTCAAGACGGAGGGGCAGATACGCAGTATTTT. This sequence encodes CASSQDGGADTQYF.

This chain connects TRBV4-1 to TRBJ2-6; TRBD1 is a possible D gene (5 bases). CDR1 is MGHRA and CDR2 is YSYEKL in the germline V gene. This CDR3 contains 14 residues. V shed 6 bases and J shed 9 bases, with 15 bases lying between them. The CDR3: CASRHDSLSNVLTF. The DNA of the CDR3 is TGCGCCAGCAGGCATGACAGCTTAAGCAACGTCCTGACTTTC.

This rearrangement joins TRBV5-1 to TRBJ2-7, with D possibly being TRBD1 (6 bases). Trimming stripped 4 bases from V and 2 bases from J, with 16 bases between. Germline V gene data show CDR1 as SGHRS and CDR2 as YFSETQ. The CDR3 covers 15 residues. The CDR3 DNA reads TGCGCCAGCAGCCCGGATATAACAGGGCCCTACGAGCAGTACTTC. It translates to CASSPDITGPYEQYF. Full variable domain (outside the CDR3, taken from reference TRBV5-1 and TRBJ2-7): KAGVTQTPRYLIKTRGQQVTLSCSPISGHRSVSWYQQTPGQGLQFLFEYFSETQRNKGNFPGRFSGRQFSNSRSEMNVSTLELGDSALYLCASSPDITGPYEQYFGPGTRLTVT.

The gene calls are TRBV5-1 and TRBJ1-2; 11 bases line up with TRBD1. Germline V gives CDR1 SGHRS, CDR2 YFSETQ. Trimming at V came to 0 bases and at J to 4 bases, leaving 5 bases not matched to a gene. The CDR3 is 16 amino acids. CDR3 loop: CASSLGIGTGGYGYTF. In nucleotides, the CDR3 is TGCGCCAGCAGCTTGGGAATAGGGACAGGGGGCTATGGCTACACCTTC.

With respect to this clone: The same CDR3 arises from other DNA sequences in this sample as well. The CDR3 nucleotides read TGCGCCAGCAGCTTGGGGGGGCAGGGCACTGAAGCTTTCTTT. Encoded protein: CASSLGGQGTEAFF. The chain is built from TRBV5-1 and TRBJ1-1, with D possibly matching TRBD1 (6 bases). Germline V gene data show CDR1 as SGHRS and CDR2 as YFSETQ. CDR3 length equals 14 residues. V lost 0 bases and J lost 4, with 10 bases in between.

The V and J genes are TRBV7-2 and TRBJ1-2; TRBD1 matches 7 bases. V was clipped by 5 bases and J by 0 bases; unmatched bases: 3. Germline V gene lookup returns CDR1 SGHTA and CDR2 FQGNSA. There are 14 residues in the CDR3. This CDR3 is CASSPQGANYGYTF. The CDR3 DNA sequence: TGTGCCAGCAGCCCGCAGGGGGCTAACTATGGCTACACCTTC. Supplemented by reference TRBV7-2 and TRBJ1-2, the full variable domain reads GAGVSQSPSNKVTEKGKDVELRCDPISGHTALYWYRQSLGQGLEFLIYFQGNSAPDKSGLPSDRFSAERTGGSVSTLTIQRTQQEDSAVYLCASSPQGANYGYTFGSGTRLTVV.